This T cell receptor (beta chain) was recorded in a study of graft-versus-host responses after intestinal transplantation. Study background: The transplants performed in recipients were multivisceral, liver-intestinal, or isolated intestinal. Study-wide findings and caveats: Graft-donor T cell macrochimerism in patients accompanied high graft-versus-host to host-versus-graft clonal ratios in allografts.

Generated by immunoSEQ multiplex PCR, the TCRdb table keeps only in-frame clones and is missing some. The sample yields approximately 86,000 clones, less than 95% seen once. Note on this clone: Its antigen is undetermined.

The CDR3 totals 14 residues. Looked up from germline, CDR1 is SEHNR and CDR2 is FQNEAQ (reference sequence). The V end lost 5 bases, the J end lost 5 bases, and 13 bases lay between the germline ends. The clonotype originates from a human donor who was the organ donor for an intestinal transplant. The genes are TRBV7-9 and TRBJ2-1, with a possible D match to TRBD2 (5 bases). Sequenced material: unstimulated CD8+ T cells sorted from spleen or lymph node cells, taken before transplant. The CDR3 sequence: CASSRTDGDNEQFF. In DNA form, the CDR3 reads TGTGCCAGCAGCCGAACGGACGGGGACAATGAGCAGTTCTTC. Looking up the rest from reference TRBV7-9 and TRBJ2-1 gives the full variable domain: DTGVSQNPRHKITKRGQNVTFRCDPISEHNRLYWYRQTLGQGPEFLTYFQNEAQLEKSRLLSDRFSAERPKGSFSTLEIQRTEQGDSAMYLCASSRTDGDNEQFFGPGTRLTVL.